Shown below are 8 T cell receptor beta chains from a single sample sequenced in a study of blood T cell repertoires in COVID-19. Clones were sequenced by immunoSEQ multiplex PCR, and TCRdb holds only the in-frame ones, with some missing. This table has over 250,000 clones, approximately 90% appearing once. The material sequenced was peripheral blood. Source of these receptors: a woman aged 60 to 75 with acute or convalescent COVID-19.

The chain uses TRBV19 and TRBJ2-1; TRBD2 agrees at 10 bases. The germline V gene has CDR1 LNHDA and CDR2 SQIVND (reference sequence). Unmatched junction bases numbered 2, after V lost 5 bases and J lost 4 bases. This CDR3 region has 14 residues. CDR3 sequence (DNA): TGTGCCAGTAGTCCTAGCGGGGGATACAATGAGCAGTTCTTC. Its translation: CASSPSGGYNEQFF.

This clone has a handful of counts. This chain's CDR3 is CASSFGTGEYEQYF. CDR3 coding DNA: TGTGCCAGCAGCTTCGGGACAGGGGAATACGAGCAGTACTTC. V is TRBV7-9 and J is TRBJ2-7; 10 bases match TRBD1. The CDR3 runs 14 residues. Trimming cost V 3 bases and J 4 bases; bases outside gene matches: 3. Germline V gene data show CDR1 as SEHNR and CDR2 as FQNEAQ (reference sequence).

The gene calls are TRBV28 and TRBJ1-5, with a weak D call TRBD1 (5 bases). Looked up from germline, CDR1 is MDHEN and CDR2 is SYDVKM. This CDR3 is 16 amino acids long. Trimming stripped 0 bases from V and 6 bases from J, with 15 bases between. Here the CDR3 reads CASSLWVGRGVQPQHF. The CDR3 DNA reads TGTGCCAGCAGTTTATGGGTTGGGCGGGGGGTTCAGCCCCAGCATTTT.

The rearrangement links TRBV28 to TRBJ2-3; 12 bases map to TRBD2. Germline V gene sequence: CDR1 MDHEN, CDR2 SYDVKM. V gave up 5 bases and J gave up 0 bases; unmatched junction bases: 9. The CDR3 extends over 18 amino acids. CDR3 bases: TGTGCCAGCAGTCGAATCGGGACTAGCGGGTTTAGCACAGATACGCAGTATTTT. Its translation: CASSRIGTSGFSTDTQYF.

The gene calls are TRBV27 and TRBJ2-3; weak D call: TRBD2 (6 bases). This CDR3 has 16 residues. CDR1 MNHEY and CDR2 SMNVEV come from the germline V gene (reference sequence). V lost 5 bases to trimming and J lost 0 bases, with 15 bases between them. CDR3 sequence: CASSPLGGISTDTQYF. CDR3 bases: TGTGCCAGCAGTCCCCTTGGCGGGATAAGCACAGATACGCAGTATTTT.

V is TRBV15 and J is TRBJ2-3; 9 nucleotides line up with TRBD2. The germline V gene has CDR1 LNHNV and CDR2 YYDKDF (reference sequence). Trimming at V came to 3 bases and at J to 5 bases, leaving 12 bases not matched to a gene. The CDR3 is 17 residues long. CDR3 nucleotides: TGTGCCACCAGCAGCGCCGGACTAGCGAGCGGCGGAGATACGCAGTATTTT. Translation: CATSSAGLASGGDTQYF.

The V call is TRBV30, the J call TRBJ2-1; 11 nucleotides match TRBD1. In germline, CDR1 is GTSNPN, CDR2 SVGIG (reference sequence). This CDR3 contains 12 residues. V shed 5 bases, J shed 7 bases, and the junction held 1 base outside the gene matches. The CDR3 loop reads CAWGQGANEQFF. In DNA form, the CDR3 reads TGTGCCTGGGGACAGGGGGCGAATGAGCAGTTCTTC.

J is TRBJ1-5 and V is TRBV10-3; D gene unclear. Germline CDR1 is ENHRY and CDR2 is SYGVKD. The V end lost 4 bases, the J end lost 3 bases, and 10 bases lay between the germline ends. The CDR3 length is 14 residues. The CDR3 sequence: CAISGWAHNQPQHF. CDR3 in DNA: TGTGCCATCAGTGGTTGGGCCCACAATCAGCCCCAGCATTTT.